The source of this TCR beta chain is a study of blood T cell repertoires in COVID-19. For the study at large: In each case, the material was cDNA or gDNA derived from T cells, B-cell-depleted T cells, or PBMCs.

As handled by the study authors: Amplified reference gene primers provided the basis for estimating nucleated cell counts. Repertoires were generated with immunoSEQ multiplex PCR, while TCRdb's copy carries only in-frame clones and drops some. The V and J calls and the clone size are those of that table, but D and trimming were determined from the DNA. The sample contains a few hundred thousand clones, approximately 87% of which appear only once. Concerning this clone: The same CDR3 also results from other DNA sequences found in this sample.

Trimming took 6 bases from V and 4 from J, leaving 9 bases between them. Germline CDR1 SQVTM, CDR2 ANQGSEA. This CDR3 region has 12 residues. The sequenced sample was peripheral blood. The chain uses TRBV29-1 and TRBJ2-2; D might be TRBD1 (6 bases). The sequence came from a woman in her fifties or sixties who had recovered from COVID-19. CDR3 in amino acids: CSVLGGTGELFF. The CDR3 nucleotides are TGCAGCGTACTAGGGGGCACCGGGGAGCTGTTTTTT.